A single T cell receptor beta chain is shown here with its context. Measured with immunoSEQ multiplex PCR; TCRdb has only the in-frame clones, and not every one. The sample records about 29,000 clones, approximately 89% being singletons. Germline assignment: CDR1 SGHTA and CDR2 FQGTGA. The CDR3 covers 15 residues. Trimming removed 5 bases from V and 6 bases from J, with 18 bases in between. The data were obtained in a study of T cell changes during pregnancy in multiple sclerosis. The rearrangement links TRBV7-3 to TRBJ2-3, with D unclear. The origin of this receptor is a female donor with multiple sclerosis, enrolled in a pregnancy study. The sample consisted of CD8+ T cells from peripheral blood mononuclear cells, taken after pregnancy. CDR3 nucleotides: TGTGCCAGCAGCCTATACGACACAAGCAGGGATACGCAGTATTTT. It translates to CASSLYDTSRDTQYF.